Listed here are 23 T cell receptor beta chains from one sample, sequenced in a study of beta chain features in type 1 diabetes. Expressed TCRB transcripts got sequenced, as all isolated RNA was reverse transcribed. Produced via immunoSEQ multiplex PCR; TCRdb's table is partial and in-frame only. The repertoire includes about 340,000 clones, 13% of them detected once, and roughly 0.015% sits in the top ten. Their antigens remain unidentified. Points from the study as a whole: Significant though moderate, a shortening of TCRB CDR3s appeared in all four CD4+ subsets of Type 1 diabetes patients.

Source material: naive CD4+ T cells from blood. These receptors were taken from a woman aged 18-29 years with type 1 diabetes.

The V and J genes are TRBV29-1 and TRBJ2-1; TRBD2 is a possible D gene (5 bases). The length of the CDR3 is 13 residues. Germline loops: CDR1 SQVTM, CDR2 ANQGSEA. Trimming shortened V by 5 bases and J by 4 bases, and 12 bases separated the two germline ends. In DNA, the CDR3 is TGCAGCGTTCGTTCGAGGACTTACAATGAGCAGTTCTTC. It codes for CSVRSRTYNEQFF.

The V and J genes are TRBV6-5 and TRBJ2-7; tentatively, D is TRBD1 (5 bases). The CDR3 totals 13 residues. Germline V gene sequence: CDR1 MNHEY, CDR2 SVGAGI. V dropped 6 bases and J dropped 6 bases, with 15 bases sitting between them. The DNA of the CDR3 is TGTGCCAGCAGACTCACCAGGGTGAGCGAGCAGTACGTC. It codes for CASRLTRVSEQYV.

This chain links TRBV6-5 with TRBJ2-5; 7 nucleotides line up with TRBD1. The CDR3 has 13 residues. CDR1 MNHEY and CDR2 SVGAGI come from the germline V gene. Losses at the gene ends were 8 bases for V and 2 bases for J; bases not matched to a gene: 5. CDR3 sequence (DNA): TGTGCCAGCCGACCGACAGGGCAAGAGACCCAGTACTTC. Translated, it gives CASRPTGQETQYF.

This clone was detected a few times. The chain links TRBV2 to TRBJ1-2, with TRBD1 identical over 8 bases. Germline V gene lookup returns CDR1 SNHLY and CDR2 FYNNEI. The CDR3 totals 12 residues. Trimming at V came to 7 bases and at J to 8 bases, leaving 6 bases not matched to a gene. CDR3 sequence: CASTTDRGGYTF. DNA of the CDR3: TGTGCCAGCACCACCGACAGGGGCGGCTACACCTTC. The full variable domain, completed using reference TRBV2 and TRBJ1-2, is EPEVTQTPSHQVTQMGQEVILRCVPISNHLYFYWYRQILGQKVEFLVSFYNNEISEKSEIFDDQFSVERPDGSNFTLKIRSTKLEDSAMYFCASTTDRGGYTFGSGTRLTVV.

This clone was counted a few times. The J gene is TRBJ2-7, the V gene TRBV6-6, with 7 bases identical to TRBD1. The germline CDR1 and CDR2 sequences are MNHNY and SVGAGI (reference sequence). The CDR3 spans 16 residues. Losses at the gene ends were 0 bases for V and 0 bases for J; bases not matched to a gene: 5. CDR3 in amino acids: CASSYSVQGHSYEQYF. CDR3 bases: TGTGCCAGCAGTTACTCGGTACAGGGGCACTCCTACGAGCAGTACTTC.

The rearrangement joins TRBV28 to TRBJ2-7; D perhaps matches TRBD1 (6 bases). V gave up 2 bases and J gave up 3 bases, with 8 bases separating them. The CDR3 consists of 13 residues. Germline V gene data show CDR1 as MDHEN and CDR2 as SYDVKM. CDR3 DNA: TGTGCCAGCAGTTTAGGGACATACTACGAGCAGTACGTC. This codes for CASSLGTYYEQYV.

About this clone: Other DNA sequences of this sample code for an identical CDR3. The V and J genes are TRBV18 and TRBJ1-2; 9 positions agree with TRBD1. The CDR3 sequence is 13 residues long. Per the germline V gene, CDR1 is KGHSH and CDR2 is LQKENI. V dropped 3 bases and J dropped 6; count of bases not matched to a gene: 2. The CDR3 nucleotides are TGTGCCAGCTCACCCAGGACAGGGGATGGCTACACCTTC. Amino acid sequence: CASSPRTGDGYTF.

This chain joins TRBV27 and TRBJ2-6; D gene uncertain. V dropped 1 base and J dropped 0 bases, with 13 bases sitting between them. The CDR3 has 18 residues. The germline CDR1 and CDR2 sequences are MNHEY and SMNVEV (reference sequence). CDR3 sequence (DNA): TGTGCCAGCAGTTTATTGGGTAGCTGGAGCTCTGGGGCCAACGTCCTGACTTTC. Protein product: CASSLLGSWSSGANVLTF.

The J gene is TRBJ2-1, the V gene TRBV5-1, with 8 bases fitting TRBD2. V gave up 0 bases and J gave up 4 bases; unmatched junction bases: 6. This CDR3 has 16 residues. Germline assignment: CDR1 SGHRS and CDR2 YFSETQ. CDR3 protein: CASSLARTSLYNEQFF. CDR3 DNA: TGCGCCAGCAGCTTGGCCAGGACTAGCCTTTACAATGAGCAGTTCTTC. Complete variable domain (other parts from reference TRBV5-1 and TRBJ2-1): KAGVTQTPRYLIKTRGQQVTLSCSPISGHRSVSWYQQTPGQGLQFLFEYFSETQRNKGNFPGRFSGRQFSNSRSEMNVSTLELGDSALYLCASSLARTSLYNEQFFGPGTRLTVL.

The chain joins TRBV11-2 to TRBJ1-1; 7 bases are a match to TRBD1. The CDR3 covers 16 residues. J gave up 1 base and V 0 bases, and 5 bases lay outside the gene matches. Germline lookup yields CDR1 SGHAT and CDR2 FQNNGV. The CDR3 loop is CASSLESTGRNTEAFF. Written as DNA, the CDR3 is TGTGCCAGCAGCTTAGAATCGACAGGGCGGAACACTGAAGCTTTCTTT.

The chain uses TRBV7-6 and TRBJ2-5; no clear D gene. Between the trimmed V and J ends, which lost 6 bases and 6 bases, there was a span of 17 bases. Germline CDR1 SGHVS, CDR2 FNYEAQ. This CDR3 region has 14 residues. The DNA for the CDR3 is TGTGCCAGCAGGGCTACGACTGGTATTAAGACCCAGTACTTC. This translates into CASRATTGIKTQYF.

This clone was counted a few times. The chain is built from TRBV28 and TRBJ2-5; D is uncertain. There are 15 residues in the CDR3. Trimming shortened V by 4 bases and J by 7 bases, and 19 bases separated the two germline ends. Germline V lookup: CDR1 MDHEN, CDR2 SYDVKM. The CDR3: CASSSQAPTAGTQYF. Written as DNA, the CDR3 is TGTGCCAGCAGTTCCCAAGCCCCCACCGCAGGGACCCAGTACTTC.

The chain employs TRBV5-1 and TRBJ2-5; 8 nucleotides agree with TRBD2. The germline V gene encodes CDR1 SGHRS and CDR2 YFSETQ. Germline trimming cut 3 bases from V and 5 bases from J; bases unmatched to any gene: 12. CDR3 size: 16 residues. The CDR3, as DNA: TGCGCCAGCAGCTCCCTCGGAAGCGGGAGTGGGGAGACCCAGTACTTC. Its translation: CASSSLGSGSGETQYF.

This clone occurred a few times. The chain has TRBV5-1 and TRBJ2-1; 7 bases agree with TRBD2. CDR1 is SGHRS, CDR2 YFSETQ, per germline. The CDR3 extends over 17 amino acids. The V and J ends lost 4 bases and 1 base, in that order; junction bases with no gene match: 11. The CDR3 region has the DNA TGCGCCAGCAGCCCACCGTTAGCGGGTGCTTCCTACAATGAGCAGTTCTTC. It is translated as CASSPPLAGASYNEQFF.

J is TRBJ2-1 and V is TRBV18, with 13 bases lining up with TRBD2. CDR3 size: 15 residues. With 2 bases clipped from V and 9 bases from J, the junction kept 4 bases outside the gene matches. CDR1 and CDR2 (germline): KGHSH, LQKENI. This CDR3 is CASSPGLAGASEQFF. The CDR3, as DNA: TGTGCCAGCTCACCAGGACTAGCGGGAGCTAGTGAGCAGTTCTTC.

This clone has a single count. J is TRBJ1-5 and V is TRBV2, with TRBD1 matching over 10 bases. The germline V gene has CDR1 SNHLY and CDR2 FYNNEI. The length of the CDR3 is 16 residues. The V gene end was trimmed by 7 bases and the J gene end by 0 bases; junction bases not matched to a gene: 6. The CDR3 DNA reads TGTGCCAGCACTCGGACAGGGGGATATAGCAATCAGCCCCAGCATTTT. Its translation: CASTRTGGYSNQPQHF.

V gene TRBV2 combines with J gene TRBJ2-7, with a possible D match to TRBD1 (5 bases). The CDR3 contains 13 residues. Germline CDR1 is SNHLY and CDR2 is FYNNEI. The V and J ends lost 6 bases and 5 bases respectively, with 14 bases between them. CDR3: CASRLPGLDEQYF. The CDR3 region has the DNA TGTGCCAGCAGGCTTCCAGGGCTGGACGAGCAGTACTTC.

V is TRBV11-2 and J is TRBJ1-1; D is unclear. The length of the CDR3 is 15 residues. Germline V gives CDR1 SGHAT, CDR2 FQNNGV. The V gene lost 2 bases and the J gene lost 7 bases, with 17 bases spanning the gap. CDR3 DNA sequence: TGTGCCAGCAGCTTAAGGTTAAGGAGTTACCATGAAGCTTTCTTT. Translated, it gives CASSLRLRSYHEAFF.

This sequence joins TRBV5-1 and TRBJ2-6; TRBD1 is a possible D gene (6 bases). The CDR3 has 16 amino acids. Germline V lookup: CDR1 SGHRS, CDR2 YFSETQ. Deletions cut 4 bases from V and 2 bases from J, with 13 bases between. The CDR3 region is CASSLRGGPGANVLTF. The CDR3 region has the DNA TGCGCCAGCAGCCTTCGAGGGGGTCCTGGGGCCAACGTCCTGACTTTC.

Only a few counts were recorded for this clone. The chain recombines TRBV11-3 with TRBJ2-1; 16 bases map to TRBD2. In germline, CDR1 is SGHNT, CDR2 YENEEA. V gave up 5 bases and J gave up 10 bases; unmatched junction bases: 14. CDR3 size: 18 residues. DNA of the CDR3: TGTGCCAGCAGCCCCGGGACTAGCGGGAGGGATAAACTAGGGGAGCAGTTCTTC. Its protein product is CASSPGTSGRDKLGEQFF.

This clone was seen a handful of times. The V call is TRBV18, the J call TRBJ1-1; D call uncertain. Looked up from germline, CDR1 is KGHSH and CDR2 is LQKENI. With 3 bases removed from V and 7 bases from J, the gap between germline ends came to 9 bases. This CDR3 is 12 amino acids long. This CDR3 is CASSPSGIEAFF. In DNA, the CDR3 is TGTGCCAGCTCACCCTCGGGTATTGAAGCTTTCTTT. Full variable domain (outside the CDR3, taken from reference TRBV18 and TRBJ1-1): NAGVMQNPRHLVRRRGQEARLRCSPMKGHSHVYWYRQLPEEGLKFMVYLQKENIIDESGMPKERFSAEFPKEGPSILRIQQVVRGDSAAYFCASSPSGIEAFFGQGTRLTVV.

CDR3 sequence: CASSVDRNSYEQYF. CDR3 coding DNA: TGTGCCAGCAGTGTCGACAGGAATTCCTACGAGCAGTACTTC. This chain joins TRBV27 and TRBJ2-7; the D gene is possibly TRBD1 (6 bases). CDR3 size: 14 residues. Between the trimmed V and J ends, which lost 5 bases and 1 base, there was a span of 12 bases. The V gene's germline CDR1 is MNHEY and CDR2 SMNVEV (reference sequence).

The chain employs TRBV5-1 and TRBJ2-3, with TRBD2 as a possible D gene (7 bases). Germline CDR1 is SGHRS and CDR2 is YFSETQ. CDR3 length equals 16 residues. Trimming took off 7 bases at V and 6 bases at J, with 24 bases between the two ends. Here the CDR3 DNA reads TGCGCCAGCCGGGGGGCTATCGACACCCCGTGGGATACGCAGTATTTT. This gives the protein CASRGAIDTPWDTQYF.